The T cell receptor (beta chain) described here comes from a study of human T cells and chemical hapten exposure. About the research overall: The patient population, which was mostly female, had alopecia areata, totalis or universalis.

TCRdb called the RACE reads again in MiXCR, with one record for every CDR3 protein. The profile shows about 160,000 distinct CDR3 sequences, approximately 30% of them singletons. CDR1 is MGHRA and CDR2 is YSYEKL in the germline V gene. The CDR3 is made up of 15 amino acids. The V end lost 4 bases, the J end lost 1 base, and 13 bases lay between the germline ends. Time point of the sample: patch test 3, about 24 weeks after DPC sensitization. Specified treatment: therapeutic diphenylcyclopropenone sensitization with weekly scalp DPC. The sequence derives from a woman younger than 30 with alopecia areata. Some clones in this sample may be carry-over from other donors' samples. The chain is built from TRBV4-1 and TRBJ1-1, with D unresolved. Source: whole blood, taken in connection with sensitization to the hapten diphenylcyclopropenone (DPC). CDR3 sequence: CASSPFIWENTEAFF. The CDR3 coding sequence is TGCGCCAGCAGCCCATTTATTTGGGAGAACACTGAAGCTTTCTTT.